These 14 T cell receptor beta chains originate from one sample sequenced in a study of T cell changes during pregnancy in multiple sclerosis. The method was immunoSEQ multiplex PCR; TCRdb's version includes in-frame clones alone and lacks a portion of them. The data contain 40,000 to 60,000 clones, about 95% of them seen just once; the ten biggest clones take up around 6.4%. Sequencing was performed on CD8+ T cells from peripheral blood mononuclear cells, taken in the first trimester of pregnancy. Source of these receptors: a female donor with multiple sclerosis, enrolled in a pregnancy study.

V usage is TRBV5-1 and J usage is TRBJ2-4, with D perhaps TRBD1 (5 bases). The CDR3 sequence is 16 residues long. The ends were cut back, 3 bases at V and 0 bases at J, with 13 bases in the middle. Germline CDR1 SGHRS, CDR2 YFSETQ. In DNA form, the CDR3 reads TGCGCCAGCAGCTCTCTGGAAGGGGTAGCCAAAAACATTCAGTACTTC. As protein: CASSSLEGVAKNIQYF. The full variable domain, rest sourced from reference TRBV5-1 and TRBJ2-4, is KAGVTQTPRYLIKTRGQQVTLSCSPISGHRSVSWYQQTPGQGLQFLFEYFSETQRNKGNFPGRFSGRQFSNSRSEMNVSTLELGDSALYLCASSSLEGVAKNIQYFGAGTRLSVL.

J is TRBJ2-1 and V is TRBV15; a possible D gene is TRBD2 (6 bases). Germline CDR1 and CDR2: LNHNV and YYDKDF (reference sequence). The CDR3 sequence is 16 residues long. Trimming removed 4 bases at V and 8 bases at J, with 21 bases between. CDR3 sequence reads: CATSNWAGRDLDEQFF. For the CDR3, the DNA is TGTGCCACCAGCAATTGGGCCGGGAGAGACCTAGATGAGCAGTTCTTC.

This chain's CDR3 is CASSTSGSGLEQYF. The CDR3 region has the DNA TGTGCCAGTTCCACCTCTGGGTCAGGGTTGGAGCAGTACTTC. The gene calls are TRBV27 and TRBJ2-7; tentative D call: TRBD1 (5 bases). V was pared by 9 bases and J by 7 bases, with 22 bases between. The CDR3 is 14 residues long. The V gene's germline CDR1 is MNHEY and CDR2 SMNVEV (reference sequence).

This chain links TRBV4-1 with TRBJ2-1; the D gene is possibly TRBD2 (5 bases). Germline CDR1 MGHRA, CDR2 YSYEKL. V lost 0 bases, J lost 10 bases, and 7 bases lay in between. CDR3 length: 12 residues. DNA for the CDR3: TGCGCCAGCAGCCAAGACGGGAAAGAGCAGTTCTTC. This translates into CASSQDGKEQFF.

The chain employs TRBV19 and TRBJ2-1; D may be TRBD2 (6 bases). CDR3 length: 15 residues. V shed 3 bases and J shed 0 bases, with 9 bases lying between them. CDR1 and CDR2 (germline): LNHDA, SQIVND (reference sequence). The chain's CDR3 is CASSMGGSSYNEQFF. The CDR3 coding sequence is TGTGCCAGTAGTATGGGAGGAAGCTCCTACAATGAGCAGTTCTTC.

V gene TRBV4-1 combines with J gene TRBJ2-4, with 7 bases lining up with TRBD1. The germline V gene encodes CDR1 MGHRA and CDR2 YSYEKL. V gave up 4 bases and J gave up 8 bases; unmatched junction bases: 17. The CDR3 contains 17 residues. CDR3 in amino acids: CASSPGFEMDRKDIQYF. The DNA for the CDR3 is TGCGCCAGCAGCCCTGGCTTCGAGATGGACAGGAAGGACATTCAGTACTTC.

This rearrangement joins TRBV25-1 to TRBJ2-2, with no clear D. This CDR3 region has 14 residues. The V end lost 4 bases, the J end lost 3 bases, and 9 bases lay between the germline ends. Germline CDR1 MGHDK, CDR2 SYGVNS. CDR3 region: CASSVAGYTGELFF. CDR3 DNA: TGTGCCAGCAGTGTTGCCGGTTACACCGGGGAGCTGTTTTTT.

The table lists this clone with a count of one. The J gene is TRBJ2-2, the V gene TRBV7-2; 10 bases are a match to TRBD2. With 5 bases clipped from V and 3 bases from J, the junction kept 6 bases outside the gene matches. The CDR3 length is 16 residues. Germline V gene lookup returns CDR1 SGHTA and CDR2 FQGNSA. The CDR3 region is CASSAEREGYTGELFF. The DNA of the CDR3 is TGTGCCAGCAGCGCCGAGCGGGAGGGATACACCGGGGAGCTGTTTTTT.

The chain joins TRBV19 to TRBJ1-1, with a tentative D call TRBD1 (5 bases). CDR1 is LNHDA and CDR2 is SQIVND in the germline V gene (reference sequence). The ends were cut back, 5 bases at V and 0 bases at J, with 13 bases in the middle. The CDR3 loop spans 15 amino acids. The CDR3 region has the DNA TGTGCCAGTAGTGCGACAGTTACTCTGAACACTGAAGCTTTCTTT. Translation: CASSATVTLNTEAFF.

This chain links TRBV6-5 with TRBJ1-5; D remains unclear. Germline CDR1 reads MNHEY; CDR2 reads SVGAGI. V gave up 4 bases and J gave up 0 bases, with 4 bases separating them. CDR3 length equals 13 residues. The CDR3 reads CASSSYSNQPQHF. The CDR3 region has the DNA TGTGCCAGCAGTTCCTATAGCAATCAGCCCCAGCATTTT.

The CDR3 nucleotides read TGTGCCAGCACTGGACTAGCGGGAGCTGGAGAGACCCAGTACTTC. Translated, it gives CASTGLAGAGETQYF. The V and J genes are TRBV6-1 and TRBJ2-5, with TRBD2 matching 13 bases. J was trimmed by 4 bases and V by 7 bases; bases with no gene match: 6. There are 15 residues in the CDR3. Germline CDR1 and CDR2: MNHNS and SASEGT.

The V and J genes are TRBV27 and TRBJ1-5; 7 positions agree with TRBD1. V shed 5 bases and J 4 bases; nucleotides not matched to a gene: 2. The germline gives CDR1 MNHEY, CDR2 SMNVEV (reference sequence). This CDR3 region has 13 residues. The CDR3, as DNA: TGTGCCAGCAGTCCAGGGGGGAATCAGCCCCAGCATTTT. Protein sequence: CASSPGGNQPQHF.

The V and J genes are TRBV7-8 and TRBJ2-1; D uncertain. V was clipped by 5 bases and J by 7 bases, with 6 bases between them. The germline V gene has CDR1 SGHVS and CDR2 FQNEAQ. The length of the CDR3 is 11 residues. CDR3: CASSLPNEQFF. Written as DNA, the CDR3 is TGTGCCAGCAGCCTACCTAATGAGCAGTTCTTC.

The rearrangement links TRBV2 to TRBJ2-1; D ambiguous. This CDR3 region has 12 residues. Trimming left V 7 bases short and J 5 bases short, with 9 bases between. The germline CDR1 and CDR2 sequences are SNHLY and FYNNEI. The CDR3 here is CASMWADNEQFF. CDR3 in DNA: TGTGCCAGCATGTGGGCCGACAATGAGCAGTTCTTC.